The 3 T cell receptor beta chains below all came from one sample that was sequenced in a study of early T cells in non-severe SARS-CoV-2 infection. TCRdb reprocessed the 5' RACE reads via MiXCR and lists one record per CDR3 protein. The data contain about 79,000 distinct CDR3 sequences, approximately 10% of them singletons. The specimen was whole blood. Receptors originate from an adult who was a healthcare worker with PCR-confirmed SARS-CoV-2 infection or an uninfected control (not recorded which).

CDR3 DNA sequence: TGTGCCAGCAGTTCCCTGGACACCGGGGAGCTGTTTTTT. Translated, it gives CASSSLDTGELFF. The chain links TRBV12-3 or TRBV12-4 to TRBJ2-2; no firm D call. This CDR3 spans 13 amino acids. Deletions cut 4 bases from V and 3 bases from J, with 6 bases between.

The CDR3 DNA sequence: TGTGCCAGCAGCTTGGTGACCGGACACGGATACGAGCAGTACTTC. Encoded protein: CASSLVTGHGYEQYF. The chain links TRBV5-5 to TRBJ2-7; D might be TRBD1 (5 bases). The length of the CDR3 is 15 residues. V lost 0 bases to trimming and J lost 4 bases, with 14 bases between them. Per the germline V gene, CDR1 is SGHKS and CDR2 is YYEKEE (reference sequence). The full variable domain, in which reference TRBV5-5 and TRBJ2-7 provide the parts outside the CDR3, is DAGVTQSPTHLIKTRGQQVTLRCSPISGHKSVSWYQQVLGQGPQFIFQYYEKEERGRGNFPDRFSARQFPNYSSELNVNALLLGDSALYLCASSLVTGHGYEQYFGPGTRLTVT.

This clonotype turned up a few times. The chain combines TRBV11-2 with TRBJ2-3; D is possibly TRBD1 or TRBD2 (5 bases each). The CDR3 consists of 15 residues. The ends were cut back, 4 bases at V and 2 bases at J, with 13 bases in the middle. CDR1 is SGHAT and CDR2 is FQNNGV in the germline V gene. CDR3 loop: CASSSTGPITDTQYF. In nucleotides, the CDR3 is TGTGCCAGCAGCTCAACGGGACCGATCACAGATACGCAGTATTTT.